This entry lists 27 T cell receptor beta chains sequenced from one sample in a study of regulatory T cells in long-lasting Graves disease. Described time point: newly diagnosed GD, antithyroid drugs for less than 3 months. With RNA extracted from PBMCs as input, the TCR library was made. Arm-PCR of CDR3 regions with iRepertoire HTBI primers generated TCR beta libraries. In TCRdb, the multiplex PCR reads were re-called with MiXCR into one record per CDR3 protein. The sample lists some 410,000 distinct CDR3 sequences, about 17% seen once, with approximately 11% in the top ten. This sample also appeared in a second study, on T cells in Graves' hyperthyroidism and ophthalmopathy.

Source: peripheral blood mononuclear cells (PBMCs), taken at new diagnosis, from a patient treated with antithyroid drugs. These receptors all stem from a woman in her twenties or thirties with Graves disease.

CDR3 protein: CASSYFGEEPSPLHF. CDR3 DNA sequence: TGTGCCAGCAGTTACTTCGGCGAGGAACCCTCACCCCTCCACTTT. V and J are TRBV6-6 and TRBJ1-6; no definite D call. In germline, CDR1 is MNHNY, CDR2 SVGAGI (reference sequence). CDR3 length: 15 residues. Trimming took off 1 base at V and 10 bases at J, with 14 bases between the two ends.

This clonotype has at least ten counts. The V call is TRBV5-6, the J call TRBJ1-2; 9 bases line up with TRBD1. Unmatched junction bases numbered 9, after V lost 4 bases and J lost 5 bases. Germline V gene data show CDR1 as SGHDT and CDR2 as YYEEEE. There are 15 residues in the CDR3. The CDR3 nucleotides are TGTGCCAGCAGCATCCGGGACAGGGACGGTTATGGCTACACCTTC. It translates to CASSIRDRDGYGYTF.

A remark on this clonotype: A much larger clone lies a single base off, so this may be a read error. No conserved phenylalanine or tryptophan ends this CDR3, so it is likely a read error. V gene TRBV12-3 or TRBV12-4 combines with J gene TRBJ2-1; maybe TRBD2 (6 bases). Trimming stripped 6 bases from V and 8 bases from J, with 14 bases between. This CDR3 contains 13 residues. CDR3 amino acids: CASSSTTRYEQFS. DNA for the CDR3: TGTGCCAGCAGCTCAACGACTAGATATGAGCAGTTCTCC.

This clonotype has a handful of counts. The CDR3: CASRSGTGYYEQYF. CDR3 coding DNA: TGTGCCAGCAGATCCGGGACAGGATACTACGAGCAGTACTTC. This rearrangement joins TRBV6-2 or TRBV6-3 to TRBJ2-7; 8 nucleotides match TRBD1. Trimming at V came to 6 bases and at J to 3 bases, leaving 7 bases not matched to a gene. The CDR3 is 14 residues long. CDR1 and CDR2 (germline): MNHEY, SVGEGT.

Many counts were recorded for this clonotype. Germline and junction disagree at one end, which may indicate a read error. The chain employs TRBV2 and TRBJ2-1, with a weak D call TRBD2 (5 bases). The CDR3 extends over 11 amino acids. Germline loops: CDR1 SNHLY, CDR2 FYNNEI. CDR3 nucleotide sequence: TGTGCCAGCAGTCAAGCGGACGAGCAGTTCTTC. Translation: CASSQADEQFF.

This clonotype occurred many times. The V call is TRBV7-8, the J call TRBJ1-1; D is uncertain. CDR3 length equals 14 residues. V was pared by 8 bases and J by 0 bases, with 13 bases between. Per germline, CDR1 SGHVS and CDR2 FQNEAQ. In DNA, the CDR3 is TGTGCCAGCGGCGTAGGCGTAATGAACACTGAAGCTTTCTTT. This codes for CASGVGVMNTEAFF.

CDR3 nucleotide sequence: TGTGCCAGCAGTCCAAATCCGTCCCCCCTGAACACCGGGGAGCTGTTTTTT. Translated, it gives CASSPNPSPLNTGELFF. This chain links TRBV6-1 with TRBJ2-2; no clear D gene. CDR3 length: 17 residues. Trimming removed 5 bases at V and 1 base at J, with 17 bases between. From germline, CDR1 is MNHNS and CDR2 SASEGT.

The CDR3 nucleotides read TGCGCCAGCAACGGCGGGAGGGCAAGCGCAGATACGCAGTATTTT. It encodes CASNGGRASADTQYF. V usage is TRBV5-1 and J usage is TRBJ2-3, with 9 bases that match TRBD2. There are 15 residues in the CDR3. V shed 6 bases and J 4 bases; nucleotides not matched to a gene: 9. The germline gives CDR1 SGHRS, CDR2 YFSETQ.

This clonotype was detected ten times or more. The chain carries TRBV20-1 and TRBJ2-3; D is uncertain. This CDR3 has 13 residues. Trimming took 2 bases from V and 0 from J, leaving 6 bases between them. CDR1 DFQATT and CDR2 SNEGSKA come from the germline V gene (reference sequence). The CDR3 region is CSARRFSTDTQYF. CDR3 in DNA: TGCAGTGCTAGAAGATTCAGCACAGATACGCAGTATTTT.

This clonotype was detected many times. CDR3 protein: CASSAGQIGWDEQFF. The CDR3 DNA sequence: TGTGCCAGCAGTGCCGGACAGATCGGATGGGATGAGCAGTTCTTC. The J gene is TRBJ2-1, the V gene TRBV6-1, with a possible D match to TRBD1 (6 bases). The V gene lost 4 bases and the J gene lost 8 bases, with 18 bases spanning the gap. The CDR3 is made up of 15 amino acids. Germline CDR1 reads MNHNS; CDR2 reads SASEGT.

In this sample, this clonotype turned up many times. The rearrangement joins TRBV28 to TRBJ1-2; 7 nucleotides match TRBD1. CDR3 length equals 12 residues. Germline V gene sequence: CDR1 MDHEN, CDR2 SYDVKM. With 3 bases clipped from V and 14 bases from J, the junction kept 9 bases outside the gene matches. The CDR3 loop is CASSLGLDRWTF. The CDR3 DNA reads as TGTGCCAGCAGTTTGGGGCTGGACAGGTGGACCTTC.

The table lists this clonotype with many counts. The genes are TRBV6-2 or TRBV6-3 and TRBJ2-5; D gene unclear. The CDR3 extends over 14 amino acids. Germline lookup yields CDR1 MNHEY and CDR2 SVGEGT. V lost 5 bases and J lost 3, with 13 bases in between. The CDR3 sequence: CASSRLESKETQYF. The CDR3 DNA is TGTGCCAGCAGTAGGCTCGAATCTAAAGAGACCCAGTACTTC.

This clonotype was counted at least ten times. The chain has TRBV28 and TRBJ1-2; tentatively, D is TRBD1 (5 bases). V lost 5 bases to trimming and J lost 4 bases, with 14 bases between them. Germline CDR1 is MDHEN and CDR2 is SYDVKM. The length of the CDR3 is 14 residues. CDR3 sequence reads: CASSPPTASYGYTF. DNA of the CDR3: TGTGCCAGCAGTCCCCCGACAGCTTCCTATGGCTACACCTTC.

This clonotype was counted ten times or more. The V gene is TRBV29-1, the J gene TRBJ2-1; the match to TRBD2 covers 16 bases. This CDR3 is 16 amino acids long. The junction had 14 bases not matched to a gene; V was cut back by 8 bases and J by 10 bases. CDR1 is SQVTM and CDR2 is ANQGSEA in the germline V gene. The CDR3 is CSTLSPGLAGGEEQFF. Here the CDR3 DNA reads TGCAGCACTTTATCCCCGGGACTAGCGGGAGGGGAGGAGCAGTTCTTC.

The rearrangement joins TRBV28 to TRBJ2-3; TRBD1 matches 9 bases. Germline V gene data show CDR1 as MDHEN and CDR2 as SYDVKM. V was pared by 8 bases and J by 1 base, with 13 bases of the junction left unmatched. The CDR3 is made up of 17 amino acids. The DNA of the CDR3 is TGTGCCAGCGGACAGCTACAGGGGGCTGAGGGCACAGATACGCAGTATTTT. Translation: CASGQLQGAEGTDTQYF. The complete variable domain, with remaining parts taken from reference TRBV28 and TRBJ2-3, reads DVKVTQSSRYLVKRTGEKVFLECVQDMDHENMFWYRQDPGLGLRLIYFSYDVKMKEKGDIPEGYSVSREKKERFSLILESASTNQTSMYLCASGQLQGAEGTDTQYFGPGTRLTVL.

To note about this clonotype: A much larger clone is a single base away; this may be a read error. The chain uses TRBV3-1 and TRBJ2-7, with D perhaps TRBD2 (6 bases). The V end lost 4 bases, the J end lost 1 base, and 20 bases lay between the germline ends. The CDR3 extends over 17 amino acids. Germline V gene data show CDR1 as LGHDT and CDR2 as YNNKEL (reference sequence). The CDR3 protein is CASSRGSGFPGSYEQYF. CDR3 nucleotide sequence: TGTGCCAGCAGCCGTGGCAGCGGGTTTCCAGGATCCTACGAGCAGTACTTC.

This clonotype was picked up many times. The chain has TRBV28 and TRBJ2-5, with 8 bases fitting TRBD1. CDR1 is MDHEN and CDR2 is SYDVKM in the germline V gene. Trimming cost V 6 bases and J 0 bases; bases outside gene matches: 6. CDR3 length: 15 amino acids. This CDR3 reads CASSLGQVYQETQYF. The DNA for the CDR3 is TGTGCCAGCAGCCTGGGACAGGTTTACCAAGAGACCCAGTACTTC.

A word on this clonotype: One end of the junction varies from germline; a read error may be responsible. The J gene is TRBJ2-1, the V gene TRBV3-1; tentatively, D is TRBD2 (6 bases). CDR3 length equals 16 residues. The germline gives CDR1 LGHDT, CDR2 YNNKEL (reference sequence). CDR3 DNA sequence: TGTGCCAGCAGCCAAGCAATAGCGGTCTCCTACAATGGGCAGTTCTTC. Encoded protein: CASSQAIAVSYNGQFF.

Comment on this clonotype: A much larger clone sits a single nucleotide away, making a read error possible. The limits of the CDR3 on the DNA are not certain, so only TCRdb's listed CDR3 is given. This rearrangement joins TRBV20-1 to TRBJ2-6; the listed D gene, TRBD1, was not tested against the DNA. The CDR3 extends over 16 residues, inclusive of both ends. Germline assignment: CDR1 DFQATT and CDR2 SNEGSKA (reference sequence). CDR3 residues: CSASSLFGAGANVLIF.

This clonotype appeared many times. The genes are TRBV12-3 or TRBV12-4 and TRBJ2-1; D is possibly TRBD1 or TRBD2 (5 bases each). The CDR3 spans 13 residues. Deletions cut 6 bases from V and 5 bases from J, with 11 bases between. The CDR3 nucleotides read TGTGCCAGCAGAACCGGGGCTGACAATGAGCAGTTCTTC. It yields the protein CASRTGADNEQFF.

This clonotype was detected ten times or more. The rearrangement uses TRBV20-1 and TRBJ1-2, with TRBD1 as a possible D gene (6 bases). Per germline, CDR1 DFQATT and CDR2 SNEGSKA (reference sequence). The CDR3 contains 15 residues. Trimming took 1 base from V and 8 from J, leaving 20 bases between them. CDR3 sequence (DNA): TGCAGTGCTAGAGTCAGGGGCTCACTGCCTAGGGGCTACACCTTC. It codes for CSARVRGSLPRGYTF.

Regarding this clonotype: A read error may be the cause here, since a much bigger clone is one base away. This sequence joins TRBV6-2 or TRBV6-3 and TRBJ1-5; 8 nucleotides line up with TRBD1. This CDR3 has 13 amino acids. Per the germline V gene, CDR1 is MNHEY and CDR2 is SVGEGT. The CDR3 is CASRDREEKPRHF. CDR3 nucleotides: TGTGCCAGCAGGGACAGGGAGGAGAAGCCCCGGCATTTT.

This rearrangement joins TRBV6-2 or TRBV6-3 to TRBJ2-5; D is perhaps TRBD1 (7 bases). V dropped 3 bases and J dropped 5 bases, with 19 bases sitting between them. This CDR3 has 16 amino acids. Germline V lookup: CDR1 MNHEY, CDR2 SVGEGT. The CDR3 DNA sequence: TGTGCCAGCAGTTATAGTTTGGAGGGGGCACGGGAGACCCAGTACTTC. Protein sequence: CASSYSLEGARETQYF.

At least ten counts were recorded for this clonotype. The rearrangement joins TRBV24-1 to TRBJ1-2; 11 bases map to TRBD1. V lost 3 bases and J lost 4; bases outside the gene matches: 3. Germline-derived CDR1 and CDR2 are KGHDR and SFDVKD. This CDR3 has 15 residues. CDR3 residues: CATSDRGTGGYGYTF. The CDR3, as DNA: TGTGCCACCAGTGATCGCGGGACAGGGGGCTATGGCTACACCTTC.

This clonotype was detected only a few times. J is TRBJ2-2 and V is TRBV29-1; 9 positions agree with TRBD1. CDR1 and CDR2 (germline): SQVTM, ANQGSEA. Germline trimming cut 7 bases from V and 4 bases from J; bases unmatched to any gene: 7. The CDR3 loop spans 14 amino acids. The CDR3 sequence is CSANRGPSTGELFF. The DNA for the CDR3 is TGCAGCGCCAACAGGGGGCCATCCACCGGGGAGCTGTTTTTT.

This clonotype was found many times. The V gene is TRBV6-2 or TRBV6-3, the J gene TRBJ2-1, with 9 positions matching TRBD1. There are 13 residues in the CDR3. Germline CDR1 MNHEY, CDR2 SVGEGT. V lost 4 bases, J lost 11 bases, and 6 bases stayed unmatched. The CDR3 sequence is CASSWVTGGKQFF. For the CDR3, the DNA is TGTGCCAGCAGTTGGGTGACAGGGGGGAAGCAGTTCTTC.

In this sample, this clonotype turned up many times. The CDR3 DNA reads as TGTGCCACCAGCACTAGCGGGAGTGCATACGAGCAGTACTTC. Translation: CATSTSGSAYEQYF. V gene TRBV15 combines with J gene TRBJ2-7, with 10 positions matching TRBD2. Germline lookup yields CDR1 LNHNV and CDR2 YYDKDF (reference sequence). V shed 4 bases and J 4 bases; nucleotides not matched to a gene: 4. The CDR3 runs to 14 residues.